The source of this T cell receptor beta chain is a study of control samples from healthy donors and cancer patients. Repertoires were generated with immunoSEQ multiplex PCR, while TCRdb's copy carries only in-frame clones and drops some. The sample has about 45,000 clones; 70% are singletons. This clone was recorded a few times. The V gene lost 2 bases and the J gene lost 6 bases, with 13 bases spanning the gap. This CDR3 contains 14 residues. Germline V gene sequence: CDR1 SGHTA, CDR2 FQGNSA. The chain has TRBV7-2 and TRBJ1-2; perhaps TRBD1 as D (5 bases). This TCR derives from a male donor with melanoma. What was sequenced was formalin-fixed, paraffin-embedded tissue. As DNA, the CDR3 is TGTGCCAGCAGCTTAAACCAGGGAATCAATGGCTACACCTTC. As protein: CASSLNQGINGYTF.